These 15 T cell receptor beta chains share one sample of origin, sequenced in a study of blood T cells in healthy people across ages. Sample-barcoded 5' priming and a J-beta primer mix drove a second PCR of about 6 to 12 cycles. TCRdb re-called the 5' RACE reads with MiXCR, one entry per CDR3 protein. This table holds roughly 1,500,000 distinct CDR3 sequences, around two fifths found once. The source material was blood. The receptors come from a woman under 30 in good health.

This clonotype occurred a few times. The rearrangement joins TRBV4-1 to TRBJ1-2; D not resolved. The CDR3 is 16 amino acids. Per the germline V gene, CDR1 is MGHRA and CDR2 is YSYEKL. Trimming took off 4 bases at V and 0 bases at J, with 15 bases between the two ends. The chain's CDR3 is CASSPVLGRTNYGYTF. CDR3 sequence (DNA): TGCGCCAGCAGCCCAGTCCTAGGCAGAACTAACTATGGCTACACCTTC.

The rearrangement joins TRBV7-6 to TRBJ1-1; no reliable D call. Trimming stripped 2 bases from V and 1 base from J, with 17 bases between. Germline values: CDR1 SGHVS, CDR2 FNYEAQ. CDR3 length: 17 residues. In nucleotides, the CDR3 is TGTGCCAGCAGCTTAAGTGGCCGAAACCCTACGAACACTGAAGCTTTCTTT. This sequence encodes CASSLSGRNPTNTEAFF.

The chain carries TRBV7-9 and TRBJ1-1; possibly TRBD1 for D (5 bases). This CDR3 region has 14 residues. V lost 5 bases and J 5 bases, leaving 15 bases between the germline ends. The germline V gene encodes CDR1 SEHNR and CDR2 FQNEAQ (reference sequence). In nucleotides, the CDR3 is TGTGCCAGCAGCACCCAGGGTGTAAGAACTGAAGCTTTCTTT. Protein sequence: CASSTQGVRTEAFF. Full variable domain (outside the CDR3, taken from reference TRBV7-9 and TRBJ1-1): DTGVSQNPRHKITKRGQNVTFRCDPISEHNRLYWYRQTLGQGPEFLTYFQNEAQLEKSRLLSDRFSAERPKGSFSTLEIQRTEQGDSAMYLCASSTQGVRTEAFFGQGTRLTVV.

The rearrangement uses TRBV15 and TRBJ2-3; D uncertain. CDR1 and CDR2 from the germline V gene are LNHNV and YYDKDF (reference sequence). V dropped 1 base and J dropped 6 bases, with 8 bases sitting between them. The CDR3 is 13 residues long. The CDR3 DNA is TGTGCCACCAGCAGAGGGGTTTGGGATACGCAGTATTTT. This sequence encodes CATSRGVWDTQYF.

V is TRBV20-1 and J is TRBJ2-5; D is unclear. V was shortened by 3 bases and J by 4 bases, with 12 bases between the two germline ends. The CDR3 runs 13 residues. CDR1 DFQATT and CDR2 SNEGSKA come from the germline V gene (reference sequence). The CDR3 spells CSARNRQVETQYF. CDR3 coding DNA: TGCAGTGCTAGGAACAGACAAGTAGAGACCCAGTACTTC.

This clonotype was counted a few times. The V gene is TRBV12-3 or TRBV12-4, the J gene TRBJ2-1; D may be TRBD1 (5 bases). The CDR3 length is 13 residues. The V end lost 7 bases, the J end lost 5 bases, and 12 bases lay between the germline ends. The CDR3 region is CASTFGHNNEQFF. DNA of the CDR3: TGTGCCAGCACCTTTGGACATAACAATGAGCAGTTCTTC.

This clonotype has only one observation. V is TRBV4-2 and J is TRBJ2-1; D is ambiguous. Per germline, CDR1 LGHNA and CDR2 YNFKEQ. V was trimmed by 0 bases and J by 0 bases, leaving 12 bases between them. The CDR3 totals 17 residues. The CDR3 sequence: CASSQDQGPSSYNEQFF. The CDR3 nucleotides are TGTGCCAGCAGCCAAGATCAAGGACCCAGCTCCTACAATGAGCAGTTCTTC.

This rearrangement joins TRBV24-1 to TRBJ1-2; 7 bases map to TRBD1. This CDR3 contains 16 residues. Germline V gene lookup returns CDR1 KGHDR and CDR2 SFDVKD. The junction had 5 bases not matched to a gene; V was cut back by 2 bases and J by 0 bases. The CDR3 nucleotides read TGTGCCACCAGTGATTCCGGGACAGTTTCTAACTATGGCTACACCTTC. As protein: CATSDSGTVSNYGYTF.

The chain combines TRBV29-1 with TRBJ2-3; TRBD1 matches at 9 bases. The germline gives CDR1 SQVTM, CDR2 ANQGSEA. The V and J ends lost 6 bases and 4 bases, in that order; junction bases with no gene match: 8. This CDR3 spans 14 amino acids. In DNA, the CDR3 is TGCAGCGTGGGGGACAGGGTTATGCCAGATACGCAGTATTTT. Translating gives CSVGDRVMPDTQYF.

The chain is built from TRBV29-1 and TRBJ2-7, with a tentative D call TRBD1 (6 bases). The V and J ends lost 6 bases and 3 bases respectively, with 9 bases between them. This CDR3 is 11 amino acids long. The germline V gene encodes CDR1 SQVTM and CDR2 ANQGSEA. DNA of the CDR3: TGCAGCGTGAAAGGGGGCTACGAGCAGTACTTC. As protein: CSVKGGYEQYF.

In this sample, this clonotype turned up a few times. The V and J genes are TRBV5-1 and TRBJ2-1; D gene unclear. CDR1 is SGHRS and CDR2 is YFSETQ in the germline V gene. Trimming stripped 4 bases from V and 2 bases from J, with 16 bases between. This CDR3 has 16 amino acids. CDR3 nucleotide sequence: TGCGCCAGCAGCCGCTTAGGCCTAGAGGCCTACAATGAGCAGTTCTTC. Amino acid sequence: CASSRLGLEAYNEQFF.

This clonotype turned up a few times. This chain uses TRBV6-6 with TRBJ2-5; weak D call: TRBD1 (6 bases). The ends were cut back, 10 bases at V and 3 bases at J, with 15 bases in the middle. The CDR3 is 13 amino acids. Germline CDR1 and CDR2: MNHNY and SVGAGI (reference sequence). The CDR3 DNA is TGTGCCACACTAAGGGGGTTGGAAGAGACCCAGTACTTC. Its translation is CATLRGLEETQYF.

The chain uses TRBV4-2 and TRBJ2-3; 9 bases are a match to TRBD2. The CDR3 spans 19 residues. Trimming cost V 0 bases and J 1 base; bases outside gene matches: 11. Germline CDR1 reads LGHNA; CDR2 reads YNFKEQ. The CDR3 nucleotides read TGTGCCAGCAGCCAAGATTATTTGGTGGCGGGAGGGGGCACAGATACGCAGTATTTT. It translates to CASSQDYLVAGGGTDTQYF.

The chain links TRBV6-5 to TRBJ2-5, with 7 bases matching TRBD1. V dropped 5 bases and J dropped 11; count of bases not matched to a gene: 11. The germline V gene has CDR1 MNHEY and CDR2 SVGAGI. The CDR3 is made up of 13 amino acids. CDR3 sequence reads: CASSTTGSGQQYF. CDR3 nucleotide sequence: TGTGCCAGCAGTACGACAGGGTCAGGCCAGCAGTACTTC.

This clonotype was observed a few times. This chain uses TRBV30 with TRBJ2-1; 15 positions match TRBD2. V was clipped by 1 base and J by 7 bases; unmatched bases: 5. The length of the CDR3 is 16 residues. CDR1 is GTSNPN, CDR2 SVGIG, per germline (reference sequence). CDR3 bases: TGTGCCTGGAGTGGGACTAGCGGGAGGGCCGCGAATGAGCAGTTCTTC. Translation gives CAWSGTSGRAANEQFF.